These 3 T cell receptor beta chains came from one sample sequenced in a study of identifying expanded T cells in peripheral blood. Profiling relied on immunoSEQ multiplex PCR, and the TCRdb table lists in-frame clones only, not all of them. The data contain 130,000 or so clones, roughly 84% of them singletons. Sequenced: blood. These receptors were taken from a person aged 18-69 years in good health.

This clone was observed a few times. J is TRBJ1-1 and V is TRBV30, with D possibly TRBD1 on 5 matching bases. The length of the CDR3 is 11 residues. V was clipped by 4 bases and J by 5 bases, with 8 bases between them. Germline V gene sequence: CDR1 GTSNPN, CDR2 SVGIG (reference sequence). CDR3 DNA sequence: TGTGCCTGGATCTGGGGGACTGAAGCTTTCTTT. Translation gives CAWIWGTEAFF. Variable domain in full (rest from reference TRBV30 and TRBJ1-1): SQTIHQWPATLVQPVGSPLSLECTVEGTSNPNLYWYRQAAGRGLQLLFYSVGIGQISSEVPQNLSASRPQDRQFILSSKKLLLSDSGFYLCAWIWGTEAFFGQGTRLTVV.

CDR3 sequence: CASSLEFGTTSYNEQFF. The CDR3 DNA is TGTGCCAGCAGCTTAGAATTCGGGACTACCTCCTACAATGAGCAGTTCTTC. V and J are TRBV11-3 and TRBJ2-1, with 7 bases fitting TRBD2. The V segment lost 0 bases and the J segment 0 bases; nucleotides outside the gene matches: 5. Germline V gene data show CDR1 as SGHNT and CDR2 as YENEEA. The CDR3 sequence is 17 residues long.

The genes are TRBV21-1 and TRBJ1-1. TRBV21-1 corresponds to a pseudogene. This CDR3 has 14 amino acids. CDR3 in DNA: TGTGCCAGCAGCGAGCCCCACCCAAACACTGAAGCTTTCTTT. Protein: CASSEPHPNTEAFF.